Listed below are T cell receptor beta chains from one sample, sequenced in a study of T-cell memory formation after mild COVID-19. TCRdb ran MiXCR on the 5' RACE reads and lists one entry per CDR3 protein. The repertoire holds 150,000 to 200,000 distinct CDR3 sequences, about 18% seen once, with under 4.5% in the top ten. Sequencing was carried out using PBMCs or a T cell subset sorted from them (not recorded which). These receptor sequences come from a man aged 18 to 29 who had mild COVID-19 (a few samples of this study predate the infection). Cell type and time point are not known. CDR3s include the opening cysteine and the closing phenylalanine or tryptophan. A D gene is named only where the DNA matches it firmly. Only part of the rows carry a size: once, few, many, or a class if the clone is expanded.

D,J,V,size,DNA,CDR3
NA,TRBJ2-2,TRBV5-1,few,TGCGCCAGCAGCTTCATTGCTACGCCCGGGGAGCTGTTTTTT,CASSFIATPGELFF
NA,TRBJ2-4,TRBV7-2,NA,TGTGCCAGCAGCTTAGGGAGAGGACAGTCTTACATTCAGTACTTC,CASSLGRGQSYIQYF
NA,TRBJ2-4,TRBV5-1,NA,TGCGCCAGCAGTAGGGACGGAGACATTCAGTACTTC,CASSRDGDIQYF
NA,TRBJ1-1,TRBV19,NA,TGTGCCAGTAGTTTATTAGACCGTGAAACTGAAGCTTTCTTT,CASSLLDRETEAFF
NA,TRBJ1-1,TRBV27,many,TGTGCCAGCAGTCCCCACGGACGAGCTTTTGAAGCTTTCTTT,CASSPHGRAFEAFF
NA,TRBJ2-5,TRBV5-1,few,TGCGCCAGCAGCCCCGGGACTGGCCGAGGGACCCAGTACTTC,CASSPGTGRGTQYF
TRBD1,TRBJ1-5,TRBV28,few,TGTGCCAGCACCCTGGGACAGGGGGGTCAGCCCCAGCATTTT,CASTLGQGGQPQHF
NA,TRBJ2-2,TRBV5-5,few,TGTGCCAGCAGCTTTGTAGTATTGTCCGGGGAGCTGTTTTTT,CASSFVVLSGELFF
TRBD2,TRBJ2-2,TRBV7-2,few,TGTGCCAGCAGCTTAATAGCGGGGGTGAACACCGGGGAGCTGTTTTTT,CASSLIAGVNTGELFF
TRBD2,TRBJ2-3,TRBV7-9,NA,TGTGCCAGCAGCGCTCGGACTAGCGGCGATACGCAGTATTTT,CASSARTSGDTQYF
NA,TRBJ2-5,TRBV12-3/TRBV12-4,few,TGTGCCAGCGCCCCGGATGCAGCCCGTGGGACCCAGTACTTC,CASAPDAARGTQYF
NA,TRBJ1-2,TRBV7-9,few,TGTGCCAGCAGCCGGGACTTATACAACTATGGCTACACCTTC,CASSRDLYNYGYTF
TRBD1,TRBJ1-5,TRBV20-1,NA,TGCAGTGCTAGCCAGGGGGCAGAACAGCCCCAGCATTTT,CSASQGAEQPQHF
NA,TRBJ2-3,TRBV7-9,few,TGTGCCAGCAGCTTGAGCCACACAGATACGCAGTATTTT,CASSLSHTDTQYF
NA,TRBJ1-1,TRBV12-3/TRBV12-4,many,TGTGCCAGCAGTTTCCCGGGGAGCAACACTGAAGCTTTCTTT,CASSFPGSNTEAFF
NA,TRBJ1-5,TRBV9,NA,TGTGCCAGCAGCGGGGGAGTAAATCAGCCCCAGCATTTT,CASSGGVNQPQHF
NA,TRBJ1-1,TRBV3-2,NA,TGTGCCAGCAGCCAAGACGTTTCGCGACACCCGAACACTGAAGCTTTCTTT,CASSQDVSRHPNTEAFF
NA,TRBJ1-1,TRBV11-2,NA,TGTGCCAGCAGCTTAGATCTCCAAGGGTGGAACACTGAAGCTTTCTTT,CASSLDLQGWNTEAFF